The clone carrying this T cell receptor (beta chain) was counted only a few times. The antigen is not known. Germline lookup yields CDR1 KGHSH and CDR2 LQKENI. V lost 2 bases and J 10 bases, leaving 9 bases between the germline ends. This CDR3 is 11 amino acids long. Using quantitative 5'-RACE with molecular barcodes, the authors made TCR beta libraries. MiXCR, run by TCRdb on the 5' RACE reads, gives a single entry per CDR3 protein. The sample carries 240,000 or so distinct CDR3 sequences, 8.6% recorded once. This entry belongs to a study of CD8 T cells in ankylosing spondylitis. General study findings and limits: Disease-linked clones had a CD8+ phenotype and relatively low frequency in peripheral blood. Significant enrichment of disease-linked clones was reportedly seen in matched ankylosing spondylitis synovial fluid.

Source material: blood, either unsorted or a sorted T cell fraction (not recorded which). The chain recombines TRBV18 with TRBJ2-7; D remains unclear. The clonotype comes from a male donor with ankylosing spondylitis or in good health (not recorded which). DNA for the CDR3: TGTGCCAGCTCACCAGGAACATTACAGTACTTC. Translated, it gives CASSPGTLQYF. The full variable domain, with the rest looked up from reference TRBV18 and TRBJ2-7, is NAGVMQNPRHLVRRRGQEARLRCSPMKGHSHVYWYRQLPEEGLKFMVYLQKENIIDESGMPKERFSAEFPKEGPSILRIQQVVRGDSAAYFCASSPGTLQYFGPGTRLTVT.